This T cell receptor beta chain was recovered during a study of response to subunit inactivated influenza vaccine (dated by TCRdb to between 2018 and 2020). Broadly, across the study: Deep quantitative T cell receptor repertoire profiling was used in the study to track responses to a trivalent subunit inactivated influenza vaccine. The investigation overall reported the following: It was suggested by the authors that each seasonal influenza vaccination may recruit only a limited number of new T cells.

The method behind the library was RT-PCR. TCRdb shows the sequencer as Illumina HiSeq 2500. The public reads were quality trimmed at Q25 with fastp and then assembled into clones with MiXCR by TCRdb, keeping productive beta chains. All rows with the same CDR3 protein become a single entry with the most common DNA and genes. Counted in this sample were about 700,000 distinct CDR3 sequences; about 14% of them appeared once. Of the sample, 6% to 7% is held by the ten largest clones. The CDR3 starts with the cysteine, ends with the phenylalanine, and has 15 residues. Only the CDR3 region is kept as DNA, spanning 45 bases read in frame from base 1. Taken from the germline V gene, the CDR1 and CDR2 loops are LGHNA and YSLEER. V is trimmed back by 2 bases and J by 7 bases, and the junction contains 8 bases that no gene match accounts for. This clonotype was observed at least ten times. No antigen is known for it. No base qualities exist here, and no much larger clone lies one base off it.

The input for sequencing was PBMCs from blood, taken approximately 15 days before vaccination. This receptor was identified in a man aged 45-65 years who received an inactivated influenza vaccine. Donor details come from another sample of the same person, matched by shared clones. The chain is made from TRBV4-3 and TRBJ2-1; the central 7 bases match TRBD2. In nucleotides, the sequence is TGCGCCAGCAGCCAAAGCGGGATCGGGGGTAATGAGCAGTTCTTC. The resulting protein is CASSQSGIGGNEQFF.